The 9 T cell receptor beta chains given below trace back to one sample, sequenced in a study of beta chain features in type 1 diabetes. Sequenced material consisted of expressed TCRB transcripts (all of the isolated RNA was reverse transcribed). The table came from immunoSEQ multiplex PCR; TCRdb's copy has only in-frame clones and leaves some out. The table lists 350,000 to 450,000 clones, more than 11% of them singletons, with around 0.039% in the top ten. Sequenced input: naive CD4+ T cells from blood. The receptors were gathered from a man between 25 and 39 years old in good health.

The V gene is TRBV6-1, the J gene TRBJ1-6, with 9 nucleotides matching TRBD1. CDR3 length: 14 amino acids. J lost 9 bases, V lost 5 bases, and 5 bases had no gene match. Germline CDR1 is MNHNS and CDR2 is SASEGT. The DNA of the CDR3 is TGTGCCAGCAGTACGGACAGGGGCATTTCACCCCTCCACTTT. Translation: CASSTDRGISPLHF.

The gene calls are TRBV9 and TRBJ2-3, with 11 nucleotides matching TRBD2. CDR3 length equals 16 residues. The V gene's germline CDR1 is SGDLS and CDR2 YYNGEE. Trimming cost V 4 bases and J 5 bases; bases outside gene matches: 9. In nucleotides, the CDR3 is TGTGCCAGCAGCCTTAGCGGGAGGGGCTCTGTAGATACGCAGTATTTT. Amino acid sequence: CASSLSGRGSVDTQYF.

The chain has TRBV5-6 and TRBJ1-5; unclear D gene. CDR3 length: 14 residues. Germline CDR1 and CDR2: SGHDT and YYEEEE. Trimming took off 0 bases at V and 1 base at J, with 5 bases between the two ends. In DNA, the CDR3 is TGTGCCAGCAGCTTGGGACCGAGCAATCAGCCCCAGCATTTT. Translation: CASSLGPSNQPQHF. The variable domain in full, completed from reference TRBV5-6 and TRBJ1-5, reads DAGVTQSPTHLIKTRGQQVTLRCSPKSGHDTVSWYQQALGQGPQFIFQYYEEEERQRGNFPDRFSGHQFPNYSSELNVNALLLGDSALYLCASSLGPSNQPQHFGDGTRLSIL.

This clone was observed a handful of times. The chain uses TRBV7-2 and TRBJ2-3, with TRBD2 matching over 8 bases. This CDR3 has 15 amino acids. From germline, CDR1 is SGHTA and CDR2 FQGNSA. Losses at the gene ends were 0 bases for V and 6 bases for J; bases not matched to a gene: 5. CDR3 residues: CASSLAAGGQDTQYF. The DNA of the CDR3 is TGTGCCAGCAGCTTAGCCGCGGGGGGCCAGGATACGCAGTATTTT.

This clone was picked up a small number of times. The chain combines TRBV9 with TRBJ2-3, with 11 nucleotides matching TRBD2. Per the germline V gene, CDR1 is SGDLS and CDR2 is YYNGEE. V dropped 2 bases and J dropped 6; count of bases not matched to a gene: 8. The CDR3 extends over 16 amino acids. This CDR3 reads CASSVSSGGARDTQYF. CDR3 DNA sequence: TGTGCCAGCAGCGTCAGTAGCGGGGGGGCTAGGGATACGCAGTATTTT.

This clone was found a few times. The rearrangement uses TRBV10-3 and TRBJ2-3; D possibly corresponds to TRBD1 (6 bases). This CDR3 contains 15 residues. V was clipped by 5 bases and J by 6 bases, with 18 bases between them. Germline V gives CDR1 ENHRY, CDR2 SYGVKD. CDR3 bases: TGTGCCATCAGTCCGGGACACTTAAGGTCGGATACGCAGTATTTT. This translates into CAISPGHLRSDTQYF.

The V gene is TRBV7-2, the J gene TRBJ2-3, with TRBD2 identical over 8 bases. Trimming removed 3 bases from V and 2 bases from J; junction bases left unmatched: 4. This CDR3 has 15 residues. Germline CDR1 reads SGHTA; CDR2 reads FQGNSA. DNA for the CDR3: TGTGCCAGCAGCTTGACGGGGGGGCCCACAGATACGCAGTATTTT. This gives the protein CASSLTGGPTDTQYF.

In its sample, this clone was seen a few times. The rearrangement links TRBV18 to TRBJ2-7; D call uncertain. CDR1 is KGHSH, CDR2 LQKENI, per germline. This CDR3 is built from 12 residues. Between the trimmed V and J ends, which lost 3 bases and 6 bases, there was a span of 9 bases. The CDR3 DNA sequence: TGTGCCAGCTCACCCTCGGGTAGCGAGCAGTACGTC. Encoded protein: CASSPSGSEQYV.

This chain uses TRBV2 with TRBJ1-1; 10 bases agree with TRBD1. CDR3 length: 14 residues. Per germline, CDR1 SNHLY and CDR2 FYNNEI. V trimming: 4 bases; J trimming: 4 bases; junction bases outside the gene matches: 3. CDR3 loop: CASSVWDRGTEAFF. Here the CDR3 DNA reads TGTGCCAGCAGTGTTTGGGACAGGGGCACTGAAGCTTTCTTT.